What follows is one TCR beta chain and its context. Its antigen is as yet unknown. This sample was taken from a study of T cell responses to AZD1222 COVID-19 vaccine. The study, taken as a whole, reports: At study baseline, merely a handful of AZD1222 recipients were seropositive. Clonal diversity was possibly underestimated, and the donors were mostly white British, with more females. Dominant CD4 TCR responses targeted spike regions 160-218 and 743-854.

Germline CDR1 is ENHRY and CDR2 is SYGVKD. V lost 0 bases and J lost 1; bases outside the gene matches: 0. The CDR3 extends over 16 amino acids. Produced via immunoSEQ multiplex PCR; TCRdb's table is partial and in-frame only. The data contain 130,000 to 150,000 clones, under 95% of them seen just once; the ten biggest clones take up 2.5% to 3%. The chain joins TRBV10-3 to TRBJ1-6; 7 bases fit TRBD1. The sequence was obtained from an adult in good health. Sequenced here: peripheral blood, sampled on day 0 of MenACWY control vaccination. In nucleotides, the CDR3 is TGTGCCATCAGTGAGTCCAGGGGGTCCTATAATTCACCCCTCCACTTT. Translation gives CAISESRGSYNSPLHF.